This paragraph reports one T cell receptor beta chain. This clonotype was observed many times. No cognate antigen has been identified for it. Within one base of it there is no much larger clone, and no base qualities were kept. This record belongs to a study of regulatory T cells in long-lasting Graves disease (TCRdb year 2021). For the wider study: Patients with newly diagnosed Graves' disease had been on antithyroid drugs for under 3 months. A total of approximately 35 samples were covered by TCR sequencing, comprising approximately 13 persistent and 20 or so newly diagnosed Graves' disease patients. Peripheral blood TCR sequencing and RNA sequencing compared persistent Graves' disease patients with newly diagnosed Graves' disease patients. The study took place in China and was registered as a clinical trial.

What this sample's time point label stands for: newly diagnosed GD, antithyroid drugs for less than 3 months. For both TCR sequencing and RNA sequencing, RNA was extracted from PBMCs using TRIzol. The diagnosis of Graves' disease followed American Thyroid Association guidelines. The patients came from an endocrinology department in Xi'an, China. Each patient gave about 10 milliliters of peripheral blood, collected in an EDTA anticoagulant tube. Ficoll Paque Plus density gradient separation was used to isolate PBMCs, and no further T cell sorting was performed. An Agilent 2100 Bioanalyzer and agarose gel were used to check RNA quality, and a NanoDrop 2000 was used to measure RNA concentration. What the work shows at the level of the full study, not this receptor alone: The authors acknowledged the small sample size as a limitation that may reduce accuracy. Sequencing and analysis were restricted to the TCR beta chain. A larger number of public clonotypes was shared among persistent patients (approximately 3,000) than among newly diagnosed patients (more than 850). The study examined only peripheral blood because the primary lesion, thyroid tissue, could not be accessed. Compared with newly diagnosed patients, patients with persistent Graves' disease had lower TCR Shannon entropy and fewer highly expanded clones, which suggests clonal expansion.

The library relied on multiplex PCR. Sequencer: Illumina HiSeq 4000. CDR3 regions were amplified by Arm-PCR with iRepertoire HTBI primers to construct TCR beta libraries. PCR products were gel purified before sequencing. The paper's processing steps were these. Gene usage analysis of CDR3 amino acid clonotypes relied on the roughly 64 TRBV and 13 to 15 TRBJ segments identified across samples. COPE and FqMerger were used to merge filtered high-quality paired reads into contigs. BLAST was used to align contigs to the IMGT TRBV, TRBD and TRBJ reference genes, and CDR3 was defined following IMGT. Any clonotype with a frequency above 0.1% was classified as a highly expanded clone. Repertoire diversity was measured by Shannon entropy, and V-J evenness by the Gini coefficient. A clonotype was considered public if more than one individual shared it. In TCRdb, the public reads were trimmed at Q25 with fastp and aligned with MiXCR, with productive beta chains retained. Entries that share a CDR3 protein sequence are merged under the most common genes and DNA. TCRdb assigned the V and J calls; the authors' analysis was not used. The sample contains approximately 230,000 distinct CDR3 sequences, 18% of them found a single time. Around 20% of the sample is held by the ten biggest clonotypes.

The input for sequencing was peripheral blood mononuclear cells (PBMCs), taken at new diagnosis, from a patient treated with antithyroid drugs. The TCR sequence derives from a female donor with Graves disease.

Read as DNA, the sequence is TGCAGTGCTAGAAGACAAGGACAGGGGGCAGATACGCAGTATTTT. It specifies CSARRQGQGADTQYF. Recombination joined TRBV20-1 with TRBJ2-3; TRBD1 agrees with 10 junctional bases. Inclusive of the bounding cysteine and phenylalanine, the CDR3 is 15 residues long. Just CDR3 DNA is preserved here, 45 bases in frame from base 1. Reading the germline V gene (reference sequence) gives CDR1 DFQATT and CDR2 SNEGSKA. Trimming takes 2 bases off V and 4 bases off J; junction bases not matched to a gene: 6.